The next 8 T cell receptor beta chains were all read from a single sample in a study of cytomegalovirus exposure and HLA in healthy donors. The PCR made use of 60 Vbeta and 13 Jbeta primers. Profiling relied on immunoSEQ multiplex PCR, and the TCRdb table lists in-frame clones only, not all of them. The sample records some 91,000 clones, approximately 72% being singletons. The sample taken for sequencing was PBMCs. These receptors all stem from a man aged 40-55 years in good health and CMV-seropositive.

V gene TRBV10-3 combines with J gene TRBJ2-1; weak D call: TRBD2 (7 bases). The germline V gene has CDR1 ENHRY and CDR2 SYGVKD. The CDR3 is 15 residues long. Trimming removed 2 bases from V and 1 base from J, with 9 bases in between. CDR3 protein: CAISERGASYNEQFF. The CDR3 DNA reads as TGTGCCATCAGTGAGCGGGGGGCATCCTACAATGAGCAGTTCTTC.

The V call is TRBV15, the J call TRBJ2-3; 8 bases are shared with TRBD2. This CDR3 is 17 amino acids long. V was pared by 0 bases and J by 2 bases, with 7 bases of the junction left unmatched. CDR1 and CDR2 from the germline V gene are LNHNV and YYDKDF (reference sequence). For the CDR3, the DNA is TGTGCCACCAGCAGAGATTCCCGGGGGGGCTCCACAGATACGCAGTATTTT. The encoded protein is CATSRDSRGGSTDTQYF.

This clone was recorded once. As DNA, the CDR3 is TGTGCCAGCTCTCAACAACAGGGGGCGGCTCAGCCCCAGCATTTT. It specifies CASSQQQGAAQPQHF. The rearrangement joins TRBV18 to TRBJ1-5; TRBD1 matches 9 bases. V was pared by 6 bases and J by 6 bases, with 9 bases of the junction left unmatched. This CDR3 contains 15 residues. The germline V gene encodes CDR1 KGHSH and CDR2 LQKENI. Full variable domain (outside the CDR3, taken from reference TRBV18 and TRBJ1-5): NAGVMQNPRHLVRRRGQEARLRCSPMKGHSHVYWYRQLPEEGLKFMVYLQKENIIDESGMPKERFSAEFPKEGPSILRIQQVVRGDSAAYFCASSQQQGAAQPQHFGDGTRLSIL.

The genes are TRBV7-2 and TRBJ2-7; 10 bases agree with TRBD1. The germline gives CDR1 SGHTA, CDR2 FQGNSA. The V gene end was trimmed by 5 bases and the J gene end by 4 bases; junction bases not matched to a gene: 8. The CDR3 is 15 amino acids. The CDR3 is CASSLMTGGAYEQYF. In nucleotides, the CDR3 is TGTGCCAGCAGCCTGATGACAGGGGGCGCGTACGAGCAGTACTTC.

The CDR3 is CASSQDGSGRANEQFF. DNA of the CDR3: TGCGCCAGCAGCCAAGATGGAAGCGGGAGGGCCAATGAGCAGTTCTTC. The chain combines TRBV4-1 with TRBJ2-1; 10 bases are a match to TRBD2. Per the germline V gene, CDR1 is MGHRA and CDR2 is YSYEKL. CDR3 size: 16 residues. After removal of 0 bases from V and 6 bases from J, the junction contained 5 bases not matched to a gene.

J is TRBJ2-5 and V is TRBV5-6, with no clear D. V lost 4 bases and J 1 base, leaving 8 bases between the germline ends. The CDR3 has 13 residues. CDR1 is SGHDT, CDR2 YYEEEE, per germline. The DNA for the CDR3 is TGTGCCAGCAGCGCCGGCGGCCAAGAGACCCAGTACTTC. As protein: CASSAGGQETQYF.

The chain combines TRBV6-5 with TRBJ2-7; 8 bases are shared with TRBD2. The length of the CDR3 is 13 residues. The ends lost 7 bases at V and 3 bases at J; junction bases unmatched: 5. Germline assignment: CDR1 MNHEY and CDR2 SVGAGI. This chain's CDR3 is CASTKGLVYEQYF. The CDR3 DNA reads TGTGCCAGCACCAAGGGACTAGTCTACGAGCAGTACTTC.

The gene calls are TRBV11-3 and TRBJ2-3; D is possibly TRBD2 (6 bases). Germline CDR1 reads SGHNT; CDR2 reads YENEEA. Trimming stripped 3 bases from V and 2 bases from J, with 9 bases between. The length of the CDR3 is 14 residues. CDR3 nucleotides: TGTGCCAGCAGCTTTCGGGGGACCACAGATACGCAGTATTTT. Its translation: CASSFRGTTDTQYF.